This T cell receptor beta chain stems from a study of blood T cell repertoires in COVID-19. For the study at large: The analysed material was cDNA or gDNA that came from T cells, B-cell-depleted T cells, or PBMCs.

V lost 2 bases to trimming and J lost 0 bases; unmatched junction nucleotides: 18. The CDR3 covers 20 residues. In germline, CDR1 is GTSNPN, CDR2 SVGIG (reference sequence). The sample holds a few counts of this clone. Original processing methods: Amplification of reference gene primers provided the estimated nucleated cell counts. Sequenced by immunoSEQ multiplex PCR; TCRdb stores in-frame clones only, minus some. For V, J and clone size, that table is used; D and trimming come from the DNA. The sample yields fewer than 85,000 clones, 82% seen once. This clonotype was sampled from a woman aged 55-75 years with acute or convalescent COVID-19. J is TRBJ1-3 and V is TRBV30; TRBD1 agrees at 8 bases. The sample was peripheral blood. The CDR3 region has the DNA TGTGCCTGGAGTCCAGGGACAGGAGAATACTCTGCCCACTCTGGAAACACCATATATTTT. It codes for CAWSPGTGEYSAHSGNTIYF.